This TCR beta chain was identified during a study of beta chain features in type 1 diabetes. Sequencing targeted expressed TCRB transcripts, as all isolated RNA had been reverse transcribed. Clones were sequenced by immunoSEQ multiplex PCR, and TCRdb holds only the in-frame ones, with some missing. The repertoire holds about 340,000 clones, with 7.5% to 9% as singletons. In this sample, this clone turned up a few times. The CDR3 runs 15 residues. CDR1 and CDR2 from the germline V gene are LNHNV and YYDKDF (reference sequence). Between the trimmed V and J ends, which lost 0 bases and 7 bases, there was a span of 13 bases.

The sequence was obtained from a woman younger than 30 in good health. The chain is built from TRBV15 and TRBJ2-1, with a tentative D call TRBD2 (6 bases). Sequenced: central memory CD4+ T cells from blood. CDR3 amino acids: CATSRDWVRGNEQFF. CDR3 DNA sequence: TGTGCCACCAGCAGAGATTGGGTCCGGGGGAATGAGCAGTTCTTC. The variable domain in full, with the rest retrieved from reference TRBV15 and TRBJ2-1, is DAMVIQNPRYQVTQFGKPVTLSCSQTLNHNVMYWYQQKSSQAPKLLFHYYDKDFNNEADTPDNFQSRRPNTSFCFLDIRSPGLGDTAMYLCATSRDWVRGNEQFFGPGTRLTVL.